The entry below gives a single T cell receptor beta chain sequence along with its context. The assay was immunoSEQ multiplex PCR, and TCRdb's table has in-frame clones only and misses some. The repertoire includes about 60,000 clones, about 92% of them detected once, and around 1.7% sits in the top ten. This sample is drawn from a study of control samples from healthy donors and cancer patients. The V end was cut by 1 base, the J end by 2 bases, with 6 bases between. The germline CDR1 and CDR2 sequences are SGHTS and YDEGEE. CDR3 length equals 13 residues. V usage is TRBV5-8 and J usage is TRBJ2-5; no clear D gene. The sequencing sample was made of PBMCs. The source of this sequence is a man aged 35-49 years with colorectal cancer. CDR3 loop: CASSLWEQETQYF. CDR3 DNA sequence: TGTGCCAGCAGCTTGTGGGAACAAGAGACCCAGTACTTC.